This T cell receptor (beta chain) was found in a study of shared clonotypes between healthy human individuals. Naive-designated CD8 cells lacked CD45RO, were positively enriched for CCR7, and omitted terminally differentiated effector memory CD45RA+ cells. V lost 0 bases and J lost 10, with 15 bases in between. CDR3 length: 14 amino acids. Germline loops: CDR1 KGHSH, CDR2 LQKENI. The authors split each subset's genomic DNA evenly across several immunoSEQ plates. The table came from immunoSEQ multiplex PCR; TCRdb's copy has only in-frame clones and leaves some out. The sample yields fewer than 700,000 clones, around 95% seen once.

The chain employs TRBV18 and TRBJ1-1, with D possibly being TRBD1 (5 bases). The sequence derives from a woman in her 30s in good health. Sequencing used naive CD8+ T cells sorted from blood. The CDR3 coding sequence is TGTGCCAGCTCACCACCTCCCACGGGGGAGCCAGCTTTCTTT. It codes for CASSPPPTGEPAFF.